Listed below are T cell receptor beta chains from one sample, sequenced in a study of radiation and T cells in renal cell carcinoma. The data were produced by immunoSEQ multiplex PCR, yet TCRdb's version contains in-frame clones alone and is incomplete. The repertoire consists of tens of thousands of clones, with more than 80% occurring once and the leading ten covering 29%. The sequencing used blood, collected from a patient whose treatment included radiotherapy and nephrectomy. All receptors derive from a woman in her sixties or seventies with renal cell carcinoma. CDR3s include the opening cysteine and the closing phenylalanine or tryptophan. The order of the fields is J gene, D gene, V gene, clone size, CDR3 DNA, CDR3 protein. D genes are given only for firm matches. Where a row states a size, it is once, few, many or the class of an expanded clone; other rows omit it.

TRBJ2-2,TRBD2,TRBV4-1,.,TGCGCCAGCAGCCAACTCCCCTTGAAGCGGGAGGACACCGGGGAGCTGTTTTTT,CASSQLPLKREDTGELFF
TRBJ1-2,TRBD1,TRBV10-3,.,TGTGCCATCAAGAACAGGGGGCGCGAAGAAGGCTACACCTTC,CAIKNRGREEGYTF
TRBJ2-1,.,TRBV7-9,.,TGTGCCAGCAGCGAACAGGGGAGGCGGGGGAATGAGCAGTTCTTC,CASSEQGRRGNEQFF
TRBJ2-7,.,TRBV7-2,.,TGTGCCAGCAGCTTAGTCGGTTCCGGCTACGAGCAGTACTTC,CASSLVGSGYEQYF
TRBJ1-1,.,TRBV7-9,.,TGTGCCAGCAGCTTAGACATAAGCACTGAAGCTTTCTTT,CASSLDISTEAFF
TRBJ2-3,TRBD2,TRBV4-1,.,TGCGCCAGCAGCCAAGAACGGACTAGCGGGCGATTACCCAGGATCACAGATACGCAGTATTTT,CASSQERTSGRLPRITDTQYF
TRBJ1-1,TRBD1,TRBV5-6,.,TGTGCCAGCAGCCCCCGCGGCAGGGGGGATGAAGCTTTCTTT,CASSPRGRGDEAFF
TRBJ2-7,.,TRBV7-9,.,TGTGCCAGCAGCCCCCAAAGGGGACCGGACTACGAGCAGTACTTC,CASSPQRGPDYEQYF
TRBJ1-1,TRBD1,TRBV6-1,.,TGTGCCAGCAGTGAAGGGACAGGGGGCTTTAACACTGAAGCTTTCTTT,CASSEGTGGFNTEAFF
TRBJ2-3,TRBD2,TRBV7-2,.,TGTGCCAGCAGCTTCGGGACCGGGACTAGCGGGGTTGTCGCAGATACGCAGTATTTT,CASSFGTGTSGVVADTQYF
TRBJ2-7,.,TRBV20-1,.,TGCAGTGCTTCCTTTCAATACGAGCAGTACTTC,CSASFQYEQYF
TRBJ2-5,TRBD1,TRBV30,.,TGTGCCTGGAGTCTCAAGGGGGCAAGGGAGCAGTACTTC,CAWSLKGAREQYF
TRBJ2-7,TRBD1,TRBV10-1,.,TGCGCCAGCAGTGATGGAACAGGGGGGACCTACGAGCAGTACTTC,CASSDGTGGTYEQYF
TRBJ2-7,TRBD2,TRBV7-8,.,TGTGCCAGCAGCTCTAGCGGGTCTTACTACGAGCAGTACTTC,CASSSSGSYYEQYF
TRBJ2-5,TRBD2,TRBV12-5,.,TGTGCTAGTGGTTTGGTACTAGCGGGGGGGCCAGAGACCCAGTACTTC,CASGLVLAGGPETQYF
TRBJ2-3,.,TRBV7-2,.,TGTGCCAGCAGACTCCTTGGAGGCACAGATACGCAGTATTTT,CASRLLGGTDTQYF
TRBJ1-1,.,TRBV5-1,.,TGCGCCAGCAGCTTGGGCGGGGAGCCAGAAGCTTTCTTT,CASSLGGEPEAFF
TRBJ1-1,.,TRBV7-9,.,TGTGCCAGCAGCTTAGATGGGGGAGCGAACACTGAAGCTTTCTTT,CASSLDGGANTEAFF
TRBJ2-7,.,TRBV6-1,.,TGTGCCAGCAAACTGGCAAGATCCTACGAGCAGTACTTC,CASKLARSYEQYF
TRBJ2-1,TRBD2,TRBV6-7,.,TGTGCCGGGACTAAGACGGGACGAATCTCCTACAATGAGCAGTTCTTC,CAGTKTGRISYNEQFF
TRBJ2-5,TRBD1,TRBV7-3,.,TGTGCCAGCAGCCTCACGACAGGGTACCAAGAGACCCAGTACTTC,CASSLTTGYQETQYF
TRBJ1-4,.,TRBV27,.,TGTGCCAGCAGTTTTGGGGACGCTGAAAAACTGTTTTTT,CASSFGDAEKLFF
TRBJ2-7,.,TRBV4-3,.,TGCGCCAGCAGCCAAGATTCCGGATACAGCTACGAGCAGTACTTC,CASSQDSGYSYEQYF
TRBJ2-1,.,TRBV4-3,once,TGCGCCAGCAGCCATTCTAGAGGGAGAAATGAGCAGTTCTTC,CASSHSRGRNEQFF
TRBJ2-1,TRBD2,TRBV7-3,.,TGTGCCAGCAGCTTCCTAGCGGGAGAGGGATATGAGCAGTTCTTC,CASSFLAGEGYEQFF
TRBJ2-2,.,TRBV7-2,.,TGTGCCAGCAGCTTACGACAGGCGTCCGGGGAGCTGTTTTTT,CASSLRQASGELFF
TRBJ2-2,.,TRBV18,.,TGTGCCAGCTCACCACCGAGCAACACCGGGGAGCTGTTTTTT,CASSPPSNTGELFF
TRBJ2-1,.,TRBV5-8,few,TGTGCCAGCAGCTTGCCCCCGGGGGCCTACAATGAGCAGTTCTTC,CASSLPPGAYNEQFF
TRBJ2-3,.,TRBV5-5,.,TGTGCCAGCAGCTTGGATGCGGGGCTCAGGAGCACAGATACGCAGTATTTT,CASSLDAGLRSTDTQYF
TRBJ2-7,.,TRBV6-1,once,TGTGCCAGCAGTAAGAACTACGAGCAGTACTTC,CASSKNYEQYF
TRBJ1-2,.,TRBV11-2,.,TGTGCCAGCAGCTTACAATCGGAAGGGGGTGGCTACACCTTC,CASSLQSEGGGYTF
TRBJ1-5,.,TRBV5-5,few,TGTGCCAGCAGCCGTGGAGCGACCAATCAGCCCCAGCATTTT,CASSRGATNQPQHF
TRBJ1-6,.,TRBV7-2,.,TGTGCCAGCAGCCTCTCGTTCGGTCGGCCCCTCCACTTT,CASSLSFGRPLHF
TRBJ1-4,.,TRBV2,.,TGTGCCAGCAGTCCGACAGGTCCGGGTGAAAAACTGTTTTTT,CASSPTGPGEKLFF
TRBJ1-2,.,TRBV6-1,.,TGTGCCAGCAGTGAACGGGGGGTCACCTACTATGGCTACACCTTC,CASSERGVTYYGYTF
TRBJ2-3,.,TRBV6-5,.,TGTGCCAGCAGTTACTCAGGGGCAAGCACAGATACGCAGTATTTT,CASSYSGASTDTQYF
TRBJ2-7,.,TRBV27,.,TGTGCCAGCAGTTTCGACTACGGGACTCCTATCTACGAGGAGCAGTACTTC,CASSFDYGTPIYEEQYF
TRBJ2-1,TRBD2,TRBV18,.,TGTGCCAGCTCACCGAGGACTAGCGGTTACAATGAGCAGTTCTTC,CASSPRTSGYNEQFF
TRBJ2-3,TRBD2,TRBV30,.,TGTGCCTGGAGGCTAGCGGGAGCTTCGTTCGTAAGGTTTGCGCAGTATTTT,CAWRLAGASFVRFAQYF
TRBJ1-5,.,TRBV6-6,.,TGTGCCAGCAGTTACTTAGGCGGTCAGCCCCAGCATTTT,CASSYLGGQPQHF
TRBJ2-1,.,TRBV2,.,TGTGCCAGCAGTGGACAAGACAATGAGCAGTTCTTC,CASSGQDNEQFF
TRBJ1-6,.,TRBV5-1,.,TGCGCCAGCAGTTACGACGGAGGCTGGGATAATTCACCCCTCCACTTT,CASSYDGGWDNSPLHF
TRBJ1-1,.,TRBV6-5,.,TGTGCCAGCACGGGGGGGCGAAACACTGAAGCTTTCTTT,CASTGGRNTEAFF
TRBJ2-7,TRBD2,TRBV14,.,TGTGCCAGCAGCCAAAAAGGACTAGCGGAGTTCTACGAGCAGTACTTC,CASSQKGLAEFYEQYF
TRBJ2-1,TRBD2,TRBV19,.,TGTGCCAGTAGAGCTAGCGGGGGTTACAATGAGCAGTTCTTC,CASRASGGYNEQFF
TRBJ2-3,.,TRBV9,.,TGTGCCAGCAGCGTAGAATTAGACTTTAGCACAGATACGCAGTATTTT,CASSVELDFSTDTQYF